Given below is one T cell receptor (beta chain) in context. The antigen remains undetermined. The germline V gene encodes CDR1 MNHEY and CDR2 SVGAGI. V was clipped by 4 bases and J by 9 bases, with 8 bases between them. This CDR3 comprises 11 residues. The sample belongs to a study of beta chain features in type 1 diabetes. Whole-study results and caveats: A pattern of fewer insertions and more deletions at VDJ junctions was seen in type 1 diabetes patients.

Isolated RNA was reverse transcribed in full, so expressed TCRB transcripts were sequenced. The data were produced by immunoSEQ multiplex PCR, yet TCRdb's version contains in-frame clones alone and is incomplete. The sample has roughly 370,000 clones, around 14% seen once. This TCR was recovered from a man aged 25-45 years in good health. The sample taken for sequencing was naive CD4+ T cells from blood. The chain is built from TRBV6-5 and TRBJ2-3; D is ambiguous. CDR3 nucleotides: TGTGCCAGCAGTTTATCAAGGACGCAGTATTTT. This sequence encodes CASSLSRTQYF.